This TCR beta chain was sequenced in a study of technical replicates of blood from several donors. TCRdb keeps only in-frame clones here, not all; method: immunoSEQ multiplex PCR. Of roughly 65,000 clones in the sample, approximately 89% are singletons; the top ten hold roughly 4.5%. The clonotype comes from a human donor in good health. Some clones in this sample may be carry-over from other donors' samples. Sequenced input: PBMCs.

CDR3 DNA: TGCGCCAGCAGCCCGACCGTAGCGGGGGGCTACAATGAGCAGTTCTTC. It codes for CASSPTVAGGYNEQFF. The chain carries TRBV5-1 and TRBJ2-1, with 10 bases matching TRBD2. Per the germline V gene, CDR1 is SGHRS and CDR2 is YFSETQ. J gave up 3 bases and V 4 bases, and 7 bases lay outside the gene matches. The CDR3 runs to 16 residues.